This passage covers 24 T cell receptor beta chains from one sample sequenced in a study of beta chain features in type 1 diabetes. Study findings and constraints: Type 1 diabetes patients had moderately but significantly shorter TCRB CDR3s in all four CD4+ subsets.

Their cognate antigens are unknown. The entirety of the isolated RNA underwent reverse transcription, so expressed TCRB transcripts were sequenced. Clones were sequenced by immunoSEQ multiplex PCR, and TCRdb holds only the in-frame ones, with some missing. Here the sample spans a few hundred thousand clones, 16% being singletons. The sequenced sample consisted of naive CD4+ T cells from blood. The receptors shown here come from a young man with type 1 diabetes.

This clone came up a few times. The CDR3 loop is CASSLGGLAEDTQYF. The CDR3 DNA follows: TGTGCCAGCAGCTTAGGGGGGCTAGCGGAAGATACGCAGTATTTT. The rearrangement joins TRBV7-2 to TRBJ2-3, with D possibly TRBD2 on 7 matching bases. Germline values: CDR1 SGHTA, CDR2 FQGNSA. The CDR3 covers 15 residues. V was trimmed by 1 base and J by 5 bases, leaving 13 bases between them.

This clone came up a few times. The chain couples TRBV30 to TRBJ2-7; maybe TRBD2 (6 bases). Germline lookup yields CDR1 GTSNPN and CDR2 SVGIG (reference sequence). The ends were cut back, 0 bases at V and 6 bases at J, with 6 bases in the middle. CDR3 length: 11 amino acids. The CDR3 nucleotides are TGTGCCTGGAGTGTACTAGCCGAGCAGTACTTC. Translated: CAWSVLAEQYF.

J is TRBJ1-2 and V is TRBV28; D is unresolved. The CDR3 sequence is 11 residues long. Germline V gene sequence: CDR1 MDHEN, CDR2 SYDVKM. V was shortened by 3 bases and J by 2 bases, with 1 base between the two germline ends. The CDR3 region has the DNA TGTGCCAGCAGTTTCAACTATGGCTACACCTTC. Translating gives CASSFNYGYTF.

The CDR3 nucleotides are TGTGCCAGCAGCGATAGCGGGAGCATCGATACGCAGTATTTT. Translating gives CASSDSGSIDTQYF. The genes are TRBV6-5 and TRBJ2-3; 9 nucleotides agree with TRBD2. This CDR3 has 14 amino acids. Germline CDR1 and CDR2: MNHEY and SVGAGI. J was trimmed by 6 bases and V by 6 bases; bases with no gene match: 7.

The gene calls are TRBV30 and TRBJ2-1; no reliable D call. Trimming took off 1 base at V and 0 bases at J, with 7 bases between the two ends. Germline loops: CDR1 GTSNPN, CDR2 SVGIG (reference sequence). There are 14 residues in the CDR3. The CDR3 DNA is TGTGCCTGGAGTGGTCCGAACTCCTACAATGAGCAGTTCTTC. Its translation is CAWSGPNSYNEQFF.

The chain couples TRBV28 to TRBJ2-7; 10 bases fit TRBD1. The ends lost 2 bases at V and 4 bases at J; junction bases unmatched: 5. The CDR3 is 15 residues long. Germline lookup yields CDR1 MDHEN and CDR2 SYDVKM. The CDR3, as DNA: TGTGCCAGCAGTTTACTCCGGGACAGGGGATACGAGCAGTACTTC. Its translation: CASSLLRDRGYEQYF.

The V gene is TRBV29-1, the J gene TRBJ2-3; TRBD1 aligns across 10 bases. V trimming: 4 bases; J trimming: 0 bases; junction bases outside the gene matches: 7. The CDR3 is made up of 16 amino acids. The V gene's germline CDR1 is SQVTM and CDR2 ANQGSEA. The CDR3 loop reads CSVGGQGSYSTDTQYF. DNA for the CDR3: TGCAGCGTTGGGGGACAGGGGTCCTATAGCACAGATACGCAGTATTTT.

J is TRBJ1-5 and V is TRBV27; 8 bases are a match to TRBD1. Germline values: CDR1 MNHEY, CDR2 SMNVEV (reference sequence). J lost 7 bases, V lost 6 bases, and 8 bases had no gene match. The CDR3 contains 14 residues. The CDR3 nucleotides read TGTGCCAGCAGCGTGACAGGGGATGGCCAGCCCCAGCATTTT. It is translated as CASSVTGDGQPQHF.

This clone was seen only a few times. The V and J genes are TRBV19 and TRBJ2-1, with D unresolved. The germline V gene encodes CDR1 LNHDA and CDR2 SQIVND (reference sequence). CDR3 length equals 14 residues. With 11 bases removed from V and 0 bases from J, the gap between germline ends came to 14 bases. The CDR3 is CASTGPYSYNEQFF. CDR3 coding DNA: TGTGCCTCTACGGGCCCCTACTCCTACAATGAGCAGTTCTTC.

This chain links TRBV28 with TRBJ1-2; the D is unclear. V lost 5 bases to trimming and J lost 4 bases, with 17 bases between them. Germline V CDR1 and CDR2: MDHEN, SYDVKM. This CDR3 has 15 amino acids. The CDR3 protein is CASSHPLGRAYGYTF. CDR3 nucleotides: TGTGCCAGCAGTCACCCTTTAGGACGGGCCTATGGCTACACCTTC.

This chain uses TRBV4-1 with TRBJ2-7; tentative D call: TRBD2 (6 bases). Between the trimmed V and J ends, which lost 4 bases and 3 bases, there was a span of 19 bases. This CDR3 is 16 amino acids long. The V gene's germline CDR1 is MGHRA and CDR2 YSYEKL. CDR3 sequence reads: CASSRAYGTAVYEQYF. As DNA, the CDR3 is TGCGCCAGCAGCCGAGCCTACGGGACTGCCGTCTACGAGCAGTACTTC.

This clone was seen only a few times. The chain links TRBV28 to TRBJ2-1; no reliable D call. The CDR3 is made up of 12 amino acids. The V gene's germline CDR1 is MDHEN and CDR2 SYDVKM. The CDR3: CGSGGSYNEQFF. The CDR3 DNA sequence: TGTGGCTCGGGCGGCTCCTACAATGAGCAGTTCTTC.

There are a few counts of this clone. The CDR3 loop reads CAWSVSHGELFF. The CDR3 DNA is TGTGCCTGGAGTGTCTCCCACGGGGAGCTGTTTTTT. This rearrangement joins TRBV30 to TRBJ2-2; D unclear. Trimming took 0 bases from V and 7 from J, leaving 6 bases between them. CDR3 length: 12 residues. CDR1 is GTSNPN and CDR2 is SVGIG in the germline V gene (reference sequence). The full variable domain, completed using reference TRBV30 and TRBJ2-2, is SQTIHQWPATLVQPVGSPLSLECTVEGTSNPNLYWYRQAAGRGLQLLFYSVGIGQISSEVPQNLSASRPQDRQFILSSKKLLLSDSGFYLCAWSVSHGELFFGEGSRLTVL.

The genes are TRBV27 and TRBJ1-4, with D uncertain. Trimming cost V 8 bases and J 4 bases, with 8 bases left between them. CDR1 and CDR2 (germline): MNHEY, SMNVEV (reference sequence). The CDR3 loop spans 12 amino acids. The CDR3 coding sequence is TGTGCCAGCGGCAGGTTTAATGAAAAACTGTTTTTT. Its protein is CASGRFNEKLFF.

Ten or more counts support this clone. The chain couples TRBV14 to TRBJ2-7; 9 bases line up with TRBD1. Germline V gene data show CDR1 as SGHDN and CDR2 as FVKESK. Germline trimming cut 4 bases from V and 1 base from J; bases unmatched to any gene: 5. There are 15 residues in the CDR3. CDR3 in amino acids: CASSLGQGTSYEQYF. The DNA of the CDR3 is TGTGCCAGCAGCCTCGGACAGGGGACATCCTACGAGCAGTACTTC.

This clone turned up a few times. The J gene is TRBJ2-7, the V gene TRBV29-1, with D unresolved. CDR1 and CDR2 (germline): SQVTM, ANQGSEA. Trimming left V 5 bases short and J 2 bases short, with 13 bases between. The CDR3 has 13 amino acids. CDR3 residues: CSVKGLLAYEQYF. The CDR3 DNA is TGCAGCGTTAAGGGTCTCCTAGCCTACGAGCAGTACTTC.

CDR3 nucleotides: TGTGCCATCAGTGAGTCGGCAGGGGGCGAAGAGACCCAGTACTTC. Protein sequence: CAISESAGGEETQYF. The V gene is TRBV10-3, the J gene TRBJ2-5; 8 positions match TRBD1. V dropped 0 bases and J dropped 3; count of bases not matched to a gene: 3. Germline V gives CDR1 ENHRY, CDR2 SYGVKD. The CDR3 has 15 amino acids.

This clone showed up just a few times. The rearrangement links TRBV7-2 to TRBJ2-1; D not resolved. CDR3 size: 15 residues. Germline V lookup: CDR1 SGHTA, CDR2 FQGNSA. V lost 2 bases, J lost 1 base, and 9 bases lay in between. CDR3: CASSLSPGSYNEQFF. CDR3 in DNA: TGTGCCAGCAGCTTAAGTCCCGGTTCCTACAATGAGCAGTTCTTC.

The gene calls are TRBV7-2 and TRBJ2-7; D is ambiguous. Germline CDR1 reads SGHTA; CDR2 reads FQGNSA. Between the trimmed V and J ends, which lost 1 base and 3 bases, there was a span of 7 bases. The CDR3 extends over 13 amino acids. CDR3 in DNA: TGTGCCAGCAGCTTAGGGCTAGACTACGAGCAGTACTTC. Protein: CASSLGLDYEQYF. Looking up the rest from reference TRBV7-2 and TRBJ2-7 gives the full variable domain: GAGVSQSPSNKVTEKGKDVELRCDPISGHTALYWYRQSLGQGLEFLIYFQGNSAPDKSGLPSDRFSAERTGGSVSTLTIQRTQQEDSAVYLCASSLGLDYEQYFGPGTRLTVT.

J is TRBJ1-1 and V is TRBV14; 7 nucleotides line up with TRBD1. Trimming took 6 bases from V and 0 from J; bases not matched to a gene: 10. The germline V gene has CDR1 SGHDN and CDR2 FVKESK. This CDR3 has 16 amino acids. The CDR3 coding sequence is TGTGCCAGCAGTCGCTACGATACAGGGGTGAACACTGAAGCTTTCTTT. Amino acid sequence: CASSRYDTGVNTEAFF. The full variable domain, with the rest looked up from reference TRBV14 and TRBJ1-1, is EAGVTQFPSHSVIEKGQTVTLRCDPISGHDNLYWYRRVMGKEIKFLLHFVKESKQDESGMPNNRFLAERTGGTYSTLKVQPAELEDSGVYFCASSRYDTGVNTEAFFGQGTRLTVV.

The chain joins TRBV10-3 to TRBJ1-5; no definite D call. Between the trimmed V and J ends, which lost 2 bases and 5 bases, there was a span of 7 bases. Germline-derived CDR1 and CDR2 are ENHRY and SYGVKD. This CDR3 is built from 13 residues. This chain's CDR3 is CAISETRDQPQHF. CDR3 DNA sequence: TGTGCCATCAGTGAGACCCGAGATCAGCCCCAGCATTTT.

V gene TRBV30 combines with J gene TRBJ1-2; possible D gene TRBD1, 5 bases. Per germline, CDR1 GTSNPN and CDR2 SVGIG (reference sequence). This CDR3 comprises 13 residues. The V end lost 2 bases, the J end lost 9 bases, and 16 bases lay between the germline ends. The CDR3 nucleotides are TGTGCCTGGAGTTGGAACGGGGGAGGAAGCTACACCTTC. Amino acid sequence: CAWSWNGGGSYTF.

The chain couples TRBV28 to TRBJ2-7; D might be TRBD1 (6 bases). Per the germline V gene, CDR1 is MDHEN and CDR2 is SYDVKM. This CDR3 is built from 11 residues. The germline V and J ends were trimmed by 7 bases and 6 bases, with 10 bases remaining between them. CDR3 sequence reads: CASTTGSEQYF. The DNA for the CDR3 is TGTGCCAGCACCACAGGGAGCGAGCAGTACTTC.

This clone was counted a few times. This chain joins TRBV29-1 and TRBJ2-7; possibly TRBD1 or TRBD2 for D (5 bases each). CDR3 length equals 13 residues. Deletions cut 4 bases from V and 3 bases from J, with 13 bases between. Looked up from germline, CDR1 is SQVTM and CDR2 is ANQGSEA. DNA for the CDR3: TGCAGCGTTGGCAGGGATGAGGGCTACGAGCAGTACTTC. It specifies CSVGRDEGYEQYF.